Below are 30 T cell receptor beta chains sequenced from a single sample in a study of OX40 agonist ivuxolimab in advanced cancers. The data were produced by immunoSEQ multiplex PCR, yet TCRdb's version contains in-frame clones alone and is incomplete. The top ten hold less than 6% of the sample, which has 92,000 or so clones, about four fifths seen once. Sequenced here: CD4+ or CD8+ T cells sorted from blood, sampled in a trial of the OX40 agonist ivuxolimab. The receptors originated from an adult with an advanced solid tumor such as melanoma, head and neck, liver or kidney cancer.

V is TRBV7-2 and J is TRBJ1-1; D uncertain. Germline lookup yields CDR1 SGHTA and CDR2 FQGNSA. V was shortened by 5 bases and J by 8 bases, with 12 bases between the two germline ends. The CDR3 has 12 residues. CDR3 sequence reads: CASSGRTSEAFF. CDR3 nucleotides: TGTGCCAGCAGCGGCCGCACATCCGAAGCTTTCTTT.

The CDR3 here is CASSQVGDSFYGYTF. CDR3 nucleotide sequence: TGCGCCAGCAGCCAAGTGGGGGACAGTTTCTATGGCTACACCTTC. The chain carries TRBV4-3 and TRBJ1-2; 7 nucleotides line up with TRBD1. The CDR3 is 15 residues long. Germline trimming cut 1 base from V and 4 bases from J; bases unmatched to any gene: 6. The germline CDR1 and CDR2 sequences are LGHNA and YSLEER.

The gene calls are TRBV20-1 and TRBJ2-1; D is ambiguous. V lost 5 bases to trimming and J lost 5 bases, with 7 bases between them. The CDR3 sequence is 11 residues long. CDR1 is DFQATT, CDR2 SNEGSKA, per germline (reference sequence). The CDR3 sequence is CSAPLDNEQFF. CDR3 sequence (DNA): TGCAGTGCTCCACTCGACAATGAGCAGTTCTTC.

The CDR3 is CASSQGSNQPQHF. Here the CDR3 DNA reads TGCGCCAGCAGCCAGGGTAGCAATCAGCCCCAGCATTTT. The V call is TRBV5-1, the J call TRBJ1-5, with D possibly TRBD1 on 5 matching bases. This CDR3 spans 13 amino acids. Trimming took 4 bases from V and 0 from J, leaving 5 bases between them. Germline lookup yields CDR1 SGHRS and CDR2 YFSETQ.

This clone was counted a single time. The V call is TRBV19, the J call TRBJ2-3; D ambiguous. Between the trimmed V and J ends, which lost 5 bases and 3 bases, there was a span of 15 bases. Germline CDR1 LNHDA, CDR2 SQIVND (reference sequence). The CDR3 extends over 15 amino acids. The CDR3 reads CASSLVRLGTDTQYF. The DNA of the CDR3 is TGTGCCAGTAGTCTAGTTAGACTGGGGACAGATACGCAGTATTTT.

This CDR3 is CASSPGVRNEQYF. The CDR3 DNA follows: TGTGCCAGCAGCCCCGGGGTAAGGAACGAGCAGTACTTC. This chain connects TRBV6-5 to TRBJ2-7, with a tentative D call TRBD2 (5 bases). This CDR3 contains 13 residues. CDR1 is MNHEY, CDR2 SVGAGI, per germline. Trimming took off 6 bases at V and 5 bases at J, with 14 bases between the two ends.

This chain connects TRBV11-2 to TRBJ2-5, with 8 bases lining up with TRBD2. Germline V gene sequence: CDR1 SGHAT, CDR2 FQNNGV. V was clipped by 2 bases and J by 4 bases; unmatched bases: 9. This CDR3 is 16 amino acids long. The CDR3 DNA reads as TGTGCCAGCAGCTTACCCCTTGGGCTAGCGGGAGAGACCCAGTACTTC. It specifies CASSLPLGLAGETQYF. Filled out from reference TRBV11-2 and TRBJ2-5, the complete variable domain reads EAGVAQSPRYKIIEKRQSVAFWCNPISGHATLYWYQQILGQGPKLLIQFQNNGVVDDSQLPKDRFSAERLKGVDSTLKIQPAKLEDSAVYLCASSLPLGLAGETQYFGPGTRLLVL.

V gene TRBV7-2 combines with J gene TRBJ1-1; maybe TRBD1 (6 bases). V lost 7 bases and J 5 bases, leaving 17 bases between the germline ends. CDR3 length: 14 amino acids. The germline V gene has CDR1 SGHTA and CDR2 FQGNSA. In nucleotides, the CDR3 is TGTGCCAGCACCGAAACCAGGGGTCAGACTGAAGCTTTCTTT. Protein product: CASTETRGQTEAFF. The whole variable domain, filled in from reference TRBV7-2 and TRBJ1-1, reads GAGVSQSPSNKVTEKGKDVELRCDPISGHTALYWYRQSLGQGLEFLIYFQGNSAPDKSGLPSDRFSAERTGGSVSTLTIQRTQQEDSAVYLCASTETRGQTEAFFGQGTRLTVV.

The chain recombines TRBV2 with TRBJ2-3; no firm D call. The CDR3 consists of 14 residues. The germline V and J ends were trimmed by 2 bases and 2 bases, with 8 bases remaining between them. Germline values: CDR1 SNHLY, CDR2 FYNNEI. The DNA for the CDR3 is TGTGCCAGCAGTGAAAGGGTCTTCACAGATACGCAGTATTTT. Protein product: CASSERVFTDTQYF. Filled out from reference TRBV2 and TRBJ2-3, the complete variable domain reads EPEVTQTPSHQVTQMGQEVILRCVPISNHLYFYWYRQILGQKVEFLVSFYNNEISEKSEIFDDQFSVERPDGSNFTLKIRSTKLEDSAMYFCASSERVFTDTQYFGPGTRLTVL.

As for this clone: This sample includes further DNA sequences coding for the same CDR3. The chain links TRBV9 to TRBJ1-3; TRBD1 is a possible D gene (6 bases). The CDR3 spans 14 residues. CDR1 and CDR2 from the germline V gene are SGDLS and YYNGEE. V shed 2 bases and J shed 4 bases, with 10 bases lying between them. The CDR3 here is CASSVGGAGNTIYF. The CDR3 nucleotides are TGTGCCAGCAGCGTCGGGGGGGCAGGAAACACCATATATTTT.

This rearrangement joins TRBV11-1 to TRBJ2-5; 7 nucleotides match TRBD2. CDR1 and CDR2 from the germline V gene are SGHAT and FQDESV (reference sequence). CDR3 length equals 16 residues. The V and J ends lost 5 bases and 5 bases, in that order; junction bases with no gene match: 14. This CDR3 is CASSLSGAWVVETQYF. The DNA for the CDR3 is TGTGCCAGCAGCCTCAGCGGGGCCTGGGTAGTCGAGACCCAGTACTTC.

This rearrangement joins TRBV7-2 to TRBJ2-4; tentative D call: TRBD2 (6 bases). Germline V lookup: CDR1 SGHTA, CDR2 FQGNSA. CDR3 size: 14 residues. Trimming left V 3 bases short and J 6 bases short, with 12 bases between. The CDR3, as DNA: TGTGCCAGCAGCTTGGCGGGACTGATAAACATTCAGTACTTC. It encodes CASSLAGLINIQYF.

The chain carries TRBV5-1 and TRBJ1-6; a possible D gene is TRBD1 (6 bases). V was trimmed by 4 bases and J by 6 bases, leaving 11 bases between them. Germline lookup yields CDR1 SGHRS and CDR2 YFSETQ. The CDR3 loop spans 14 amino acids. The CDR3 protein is CASSGGGRNSPLHF. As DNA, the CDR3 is TGCGCCAGCAGCGGTGGGGGGCGTAATTCACCCCTCCACTTT.

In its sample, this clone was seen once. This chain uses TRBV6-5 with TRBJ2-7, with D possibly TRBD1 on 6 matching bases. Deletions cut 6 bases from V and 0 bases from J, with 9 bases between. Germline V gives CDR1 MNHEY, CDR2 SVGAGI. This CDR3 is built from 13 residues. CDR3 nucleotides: TGTGCCAGCAGCCGACAGGTCTCCTACGAGCAGTACTTC. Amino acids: CASSRQVSYEQYF.

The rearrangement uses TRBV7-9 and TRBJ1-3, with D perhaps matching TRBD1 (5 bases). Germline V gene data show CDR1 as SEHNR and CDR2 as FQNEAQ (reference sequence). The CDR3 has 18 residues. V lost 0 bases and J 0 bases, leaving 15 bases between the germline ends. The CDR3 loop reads CASSLAVGTADSGNTIYF. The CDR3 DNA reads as TGTGCCAGCAGCTTAGCGGTCGGGACGGCGGACTCTGGAAACACCATATATTTT.

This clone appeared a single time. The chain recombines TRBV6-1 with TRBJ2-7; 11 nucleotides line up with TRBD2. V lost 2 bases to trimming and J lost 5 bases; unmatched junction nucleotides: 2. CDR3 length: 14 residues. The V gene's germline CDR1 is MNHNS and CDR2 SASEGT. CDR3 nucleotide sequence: TGTGCCAGCAGTGAACTAGCGGGAGGCGACGAGCAGTACTTC. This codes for CASSELAGGDEQYF.

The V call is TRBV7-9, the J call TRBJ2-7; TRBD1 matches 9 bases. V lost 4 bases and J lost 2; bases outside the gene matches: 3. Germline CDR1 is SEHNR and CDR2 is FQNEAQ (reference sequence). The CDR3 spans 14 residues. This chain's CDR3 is CASSSQGAAYEQYF. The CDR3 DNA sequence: TGTGCCAGCAGCTCACAGGGGGCCGCCTACGAGCAGTACTTC.

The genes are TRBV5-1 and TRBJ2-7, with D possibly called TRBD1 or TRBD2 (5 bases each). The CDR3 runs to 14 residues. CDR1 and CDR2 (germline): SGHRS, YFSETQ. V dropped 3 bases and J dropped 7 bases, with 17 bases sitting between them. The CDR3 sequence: CASSSQGPPLEQYF. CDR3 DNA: TGCGCCAGCAGCTCCCAGGGACCGCCGCTTGAGCAGTACTTC.

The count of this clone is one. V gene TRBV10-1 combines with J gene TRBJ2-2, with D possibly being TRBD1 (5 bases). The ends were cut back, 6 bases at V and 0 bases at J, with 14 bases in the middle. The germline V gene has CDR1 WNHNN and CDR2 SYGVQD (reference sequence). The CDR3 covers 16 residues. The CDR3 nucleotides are TGCGCCAGCAGCCCTTTGAGGACACCGAACACCGGGGAGCTGTTTTTT. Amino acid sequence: CASSPLRTPNTGELFF.

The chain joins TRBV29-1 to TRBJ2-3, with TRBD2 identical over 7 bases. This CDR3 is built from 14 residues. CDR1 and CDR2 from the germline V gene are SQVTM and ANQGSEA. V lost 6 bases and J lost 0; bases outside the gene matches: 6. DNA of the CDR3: TGCAGCGTCCTTGGGGGGGTTAGCACAGATACGCAGTATTTT. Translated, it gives CSVLGGVSTDTQYF.

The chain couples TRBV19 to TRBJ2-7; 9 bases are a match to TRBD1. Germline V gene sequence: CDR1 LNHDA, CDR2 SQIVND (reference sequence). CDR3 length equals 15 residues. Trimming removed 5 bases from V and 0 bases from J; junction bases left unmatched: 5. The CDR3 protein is CASSPGTGSSYEQYF. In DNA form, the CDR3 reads TGTGCCAGTAGTCCCGGGACAGGGAGCTCCTACGAGCAGTACTTC.

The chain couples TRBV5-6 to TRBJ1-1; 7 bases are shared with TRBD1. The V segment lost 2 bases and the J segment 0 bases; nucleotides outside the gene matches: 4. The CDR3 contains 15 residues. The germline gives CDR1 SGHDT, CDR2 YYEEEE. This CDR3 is CASSFSDRMNTEAFF. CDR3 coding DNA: TGTGCCAGCAGCTTCTCGGACAGGATGAACACTGAAGCTTTCTTT.

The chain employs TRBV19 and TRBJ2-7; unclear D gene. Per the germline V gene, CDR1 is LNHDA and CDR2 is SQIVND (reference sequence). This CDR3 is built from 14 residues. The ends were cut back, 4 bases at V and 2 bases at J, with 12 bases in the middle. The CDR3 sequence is CASSTVLEAYEQYF. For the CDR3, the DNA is TGTGCCAGTAGTACGGTCCTAGAGGCCTACGAGCAGTACTTC.

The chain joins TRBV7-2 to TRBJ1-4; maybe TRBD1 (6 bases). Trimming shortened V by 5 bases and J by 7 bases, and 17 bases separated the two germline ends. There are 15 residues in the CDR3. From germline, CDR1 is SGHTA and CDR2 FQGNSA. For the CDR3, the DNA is TGTGCCAGCAGCCCGATAACAGGGAGGGGTGAAAAACTGTTTTTT. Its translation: CASSPITGRGEKLFF.

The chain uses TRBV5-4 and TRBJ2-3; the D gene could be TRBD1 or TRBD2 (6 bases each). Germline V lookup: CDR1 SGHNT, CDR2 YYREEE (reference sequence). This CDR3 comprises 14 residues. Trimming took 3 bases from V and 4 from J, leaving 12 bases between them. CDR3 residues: CASSSRGGPDTQYF. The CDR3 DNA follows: TGTGCCAGCAGCTCCCGAGGGGGGCCAGATACGCAGTATTTT.

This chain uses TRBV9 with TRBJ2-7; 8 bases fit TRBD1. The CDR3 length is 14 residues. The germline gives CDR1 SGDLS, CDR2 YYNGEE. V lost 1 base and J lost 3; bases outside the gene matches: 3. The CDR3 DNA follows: TGTGCCAGCAGCGTAACACAGGGGGGCTACGAGCAGTACTTC. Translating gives CASSVTQGGYEQYF.

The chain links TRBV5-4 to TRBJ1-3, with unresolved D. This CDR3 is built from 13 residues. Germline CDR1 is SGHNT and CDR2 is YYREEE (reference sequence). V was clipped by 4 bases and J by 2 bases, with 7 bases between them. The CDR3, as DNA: TGTGCCAGCAGCCCCGAGACTGGAAACACCATATATTTT. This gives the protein CASSPETGNTIYF. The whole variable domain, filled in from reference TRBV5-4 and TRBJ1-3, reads ETGVTQSPTHLIKTRGQQVTLRCSSQSGHNTVSWYQQALGQGPQFIFQYYREEENGRGNFPPRFSGLQFPNYSSELNVNALELDDSALYLCASSPETGNTIYFGEGSWLTVV.

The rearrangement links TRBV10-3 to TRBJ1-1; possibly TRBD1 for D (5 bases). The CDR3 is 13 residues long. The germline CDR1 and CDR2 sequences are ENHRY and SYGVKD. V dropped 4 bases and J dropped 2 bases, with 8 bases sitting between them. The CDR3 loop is CAISAGTNTEAFF. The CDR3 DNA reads TGTGCCATCAGTGCCGGGACCAACACTGAAGCTTTCTTT.

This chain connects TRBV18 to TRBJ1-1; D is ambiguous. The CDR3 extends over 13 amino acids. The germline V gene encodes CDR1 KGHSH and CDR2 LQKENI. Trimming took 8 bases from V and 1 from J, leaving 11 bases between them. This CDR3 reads CASGGGQNTEAFF. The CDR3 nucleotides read TGTGCCAGCGGAGGTGGGCAGAACACTGAAGCTTTCTTT.

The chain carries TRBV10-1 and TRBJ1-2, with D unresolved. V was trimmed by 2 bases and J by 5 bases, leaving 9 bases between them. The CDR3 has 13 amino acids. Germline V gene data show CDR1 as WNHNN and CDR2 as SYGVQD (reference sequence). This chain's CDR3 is CASSERQDYGYTF. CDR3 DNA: TGCGCCAGCAGTGAGCGCCAAGATTATGGCTACACCTTC.